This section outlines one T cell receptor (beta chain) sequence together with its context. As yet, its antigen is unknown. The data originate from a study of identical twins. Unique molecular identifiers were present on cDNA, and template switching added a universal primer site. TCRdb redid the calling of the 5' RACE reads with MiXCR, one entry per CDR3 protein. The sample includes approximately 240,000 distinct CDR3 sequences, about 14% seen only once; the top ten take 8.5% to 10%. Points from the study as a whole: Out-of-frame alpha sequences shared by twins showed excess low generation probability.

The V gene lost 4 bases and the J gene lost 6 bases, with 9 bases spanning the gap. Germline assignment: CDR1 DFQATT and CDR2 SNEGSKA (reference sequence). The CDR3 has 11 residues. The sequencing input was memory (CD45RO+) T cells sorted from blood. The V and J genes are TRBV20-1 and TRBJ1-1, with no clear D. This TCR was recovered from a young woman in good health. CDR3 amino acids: CSAKGPSEAFF. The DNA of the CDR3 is TGCAGTGCTAAAGGCCCCTCTGAAGCTTTCTTT.